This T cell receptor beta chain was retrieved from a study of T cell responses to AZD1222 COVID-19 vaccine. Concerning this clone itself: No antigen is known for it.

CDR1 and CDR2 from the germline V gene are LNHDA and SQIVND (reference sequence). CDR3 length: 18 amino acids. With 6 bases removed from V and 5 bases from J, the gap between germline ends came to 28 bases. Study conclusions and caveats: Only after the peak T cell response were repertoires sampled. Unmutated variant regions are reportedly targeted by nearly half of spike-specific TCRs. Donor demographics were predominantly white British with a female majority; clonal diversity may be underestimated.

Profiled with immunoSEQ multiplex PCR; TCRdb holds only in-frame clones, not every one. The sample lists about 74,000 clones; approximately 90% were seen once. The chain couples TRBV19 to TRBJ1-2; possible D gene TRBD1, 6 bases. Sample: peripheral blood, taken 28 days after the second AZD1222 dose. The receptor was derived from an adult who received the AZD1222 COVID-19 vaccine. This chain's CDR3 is CASRERGSPFQRGYGYTF. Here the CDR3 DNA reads TGTGCCAGTAGAGAAAGGGGGAGCCCCTTCCAACGAGGATATGGCTACACCTTC.